This entry features one TCR beta chain sequence. The specificity of this receptor is unknown. No much larger clonotype is one base removed from it; base qualities were not supplied. At one collaborating source in Seattle, patients were enrolled during active infection and were followed longitudinally through the course of disease. Each collaborating institution followed its own protocols to collect whole blood in K2EDTA tubes. For TCRbeta analysis, collaborators shipped samples in one of three forms: frozen whole blood, isolated PBMCs, or DNA extracted from either of those sample types. TCRbeta CDR3 regions were amplified from genomic DNA using the immunoSEQ Assay, a bias-controlled multiplex PCR. As for the authors' bioinformatics: Nucleated cell counts per sample were estimated from amplification of reference gene primers within the assay. Sequence reads were collapsed and filtered to measure the absolute abundance of every unique TCRbeta CDR3 rearrangement. For each sample, productive Simpson clonality was calculated as the square root of Simpson's diversity index across productive rearrangements. Entries here come from immuneACCESS through TCRdb and include only in-frame sequences with V and J called. Some clones fail to appear in such tables; in the studies checked, an unresolved V gene covers under half of the shortfall, and the cause of the remainder is unknown. The V and J calls and the clone size are those of that table, but D and trimming were determined from the DNA. The sample profile shows about 480,000 clones; roughly 89% of them were found once. In total, the top ten clones hold less than 9.5% of the sample.

V is pared back by 3 bases and J by 5 bases, with 11 bases lying between the germline termini. The germline V gene specifies SGHDT as CDR1 and YYEEEE as CDR2. The CDR3 spans 13 residues, from the cysteine through the phenylalanine. Solely the CDR3 DNA is kept, with 39 bases framed from the first base. The data derive from a study of blood T cell repertoires in COVID-19 (dated by TCRdb to the early 2020s). Turning to the overall study: Samples from collaborators originated in the United States, Italy and Spain and spanned both the acute and convalescent phases of COVID-19. The prospective study material was composed of cDNA or gDNA derived from T cells, B-cell-depleted T cells, or PBMCs. Deeply sampled blood TCRbeta repertoires from subjects exposed to, actively infected with, or recovered from COVID-19 were included in the dataset. The repertoires were released in a freely available public database meant as a resource for research on the immune response to SARS-CoV-2. Samples came from the ongoing ImmuneRACE study (first 160 participants) plus 1,254 subjects from 6 global collaborators. Nearly every sample came with metadata listing a de-identified subject ID, COVID-19 status, age in years and sex. Where available, HLA class I and class II types were taken from metadata supplied by the sample provider and were not determined by assay-based typing. Overall study outcomes, separate from this receptor: The quantity of clinical and demographic metadata differed by source and by participant and was supplied without curation.

The sequence joins TRBV5-6 to TRBJ1-2; 5 matching bases give a weak D call of TRBD1. Sample: peripheral blood. The origin of this receptor is a woman aged 45 to 65 with COVID-19, enrolled during active disease. The nucleotide sequence reads as follows: TGTGCCAGCAGCTCCGGGGACTTATATGGCTACACCTTC. It is translated as CASSSGDLYGYTF.